The sequence of this T cell receptor beta chain was determined in a study of cytomegalovirus exposure and HLA in healthy donors. In the PCR, 60 Vbeta and 13 Jbeta primers were used. Data came from immunoSEQ multiplex PCR; TCRdb stores just in-frame clones and leaves some out. The data show 180,000 or so clones, around 80% seen once. Sequenced: PBMCs. The TCR originated in a girl under 18 in good health and CMV-seropositive.

Here the CDR3 DNA reads TGTGCCAGCAGCGGCACGGGTCAGACGCAGTATTTT. This translates into CASSGTGQTQYF. This sequence joins TRBV11-2 and TRBJ2-3; D gene uncertain. The CDR3 runs to 12 residues. The germline V and J ends were trimmed by 5 bases and 9 bases, with 12 bases remaining between them. CDR1 is SGHAT and CDR2 is FQNNGV in the germline V gene.